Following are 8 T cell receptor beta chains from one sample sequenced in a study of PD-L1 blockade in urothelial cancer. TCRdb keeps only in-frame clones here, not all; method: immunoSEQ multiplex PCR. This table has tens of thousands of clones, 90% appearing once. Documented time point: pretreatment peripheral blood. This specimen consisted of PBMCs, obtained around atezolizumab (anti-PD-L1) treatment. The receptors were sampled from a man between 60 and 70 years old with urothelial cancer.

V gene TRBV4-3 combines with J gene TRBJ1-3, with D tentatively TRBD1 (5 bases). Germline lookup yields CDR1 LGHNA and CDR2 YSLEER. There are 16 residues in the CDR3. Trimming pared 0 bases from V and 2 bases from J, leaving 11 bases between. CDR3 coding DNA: TGCGCCAGCAGCCAAGACGGGAGGGGTCCTGGAAACACCATATATTTT. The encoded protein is CASSQDGRGPGNTIYF.

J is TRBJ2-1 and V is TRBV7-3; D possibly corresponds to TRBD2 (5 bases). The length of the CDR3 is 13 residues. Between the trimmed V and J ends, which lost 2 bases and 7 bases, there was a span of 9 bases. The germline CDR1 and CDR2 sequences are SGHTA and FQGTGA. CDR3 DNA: TGTGCCAGCAGCTTAGAGAGGGCAAATGAGCAGTTCTTC. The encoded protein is CASSLERANEQFF.

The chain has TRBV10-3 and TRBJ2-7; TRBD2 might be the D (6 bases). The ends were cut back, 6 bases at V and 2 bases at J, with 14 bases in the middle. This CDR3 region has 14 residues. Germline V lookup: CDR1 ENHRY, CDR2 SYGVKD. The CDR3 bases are TGTGCCATCAGCCGGGGGTCAGGGACCTACGAGCAGTACTTC. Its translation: CAISRGSGTYEQYF.

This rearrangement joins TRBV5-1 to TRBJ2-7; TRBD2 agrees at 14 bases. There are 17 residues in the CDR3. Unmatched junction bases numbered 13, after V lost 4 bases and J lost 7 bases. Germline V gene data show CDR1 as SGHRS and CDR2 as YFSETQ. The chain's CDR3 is CASSLGATSGRDYEQYF. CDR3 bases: TGCGCCAGCAGCCTGGGCGCGACTAGCGGGAGGGACTATGAGCAGTACTTC.

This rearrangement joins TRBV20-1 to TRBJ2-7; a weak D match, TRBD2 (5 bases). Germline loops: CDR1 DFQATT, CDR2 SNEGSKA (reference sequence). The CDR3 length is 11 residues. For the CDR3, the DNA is TGCAGCGTAAAACGGGAATACGAGCAGTACTTC. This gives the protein CSVKREYEQYF.

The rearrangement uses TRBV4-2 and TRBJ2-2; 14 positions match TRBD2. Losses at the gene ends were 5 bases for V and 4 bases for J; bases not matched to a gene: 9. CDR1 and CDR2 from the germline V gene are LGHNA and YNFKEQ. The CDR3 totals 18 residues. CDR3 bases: TGTGCCAGCAGCGCCCAGGGACTAGCGGGAGCGGGCACCGGGGAGCTGTTTTTT. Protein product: CASSAQGLAGAGTGELFF.

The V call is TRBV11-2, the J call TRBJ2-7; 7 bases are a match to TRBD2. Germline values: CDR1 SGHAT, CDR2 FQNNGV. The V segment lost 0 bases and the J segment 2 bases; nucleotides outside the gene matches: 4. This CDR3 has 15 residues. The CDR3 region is CASSLDPSGAYEQYF. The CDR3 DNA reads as TGTGCCAGCAGCTTAGATCCCAGCGGGGCCTACGAGCAGTACTTC.

The CDR3 nucleotides read TGTGCCAGCACCGTGGGTCGGGCAGGGGGCCAGCCCCAGCATTTT. This translates into CASTVGRAGGQPQHF. V is TRBV7-2 and J is TRBJ1-5; 8 bases agree with TRBD1. Trimming cost V 7 bases and J 7 bases; bases outside gene matches: 12. Germline CDR1 is SGHTA and CDR2 is FQGNSA. The CDR3 contains 15 residues.